These 20 T cell receptor beta chains share one sample of origin, sequenced in a study of CD8+ T cells in alopecia areata. After isolation, RNA underwent reverse transcription to generate cDNA as the sequencing template. Only in-frame clones appear in the TCRdb table, and some are missing; sequencing was by immunoSEQ multiplex PCR. Among 90,000 to 150,000 clones listed, 55% to 80% were seen once. Sequencing was carried out using CD4+ T cells sorted from blood. These receptors all come from a human donor in good health.

The J gene is TRBJ1-2, the V gene TRBV30; D gene ambiguous. The CDR3 is 14 amino acids. V dropped 2 bases and J dropped 4 bases, with 14 bases sitting between them. Germline CDR1 reads GTSNPN; CDR2 reads SVGIG (reference sequence). The CDR3 here is CAWSPKEKSYGYTF. CDR3 nucleotide sequence: TGTGCCTGGAGTCCCAAGGAGAAGAGCTATGGCTACACCTTC.

V usage is TRBV5-1 and J usage is TRBJ1-1, with TRBD1 as a possible D gene (5 bases). The CDR3 is 13 residues long. Germline CDR1 SGHRS, CDR2 YFSETQ. V lost 0 bases, J lost 7 bases, and 10 bases lay in between. The CDR3 DNA follows: TGCGCCAGCAGCTTGGATACGAGGGGTGAAGCTTTCTTT. This codes for CASSLDTRGEAFF.

This clone was seen a single time. V is TRBV29-1 and J is TRBJ2-7; D remains ambiguous. Germline assignment: CDR1 SQVTM and CDR2 ANQGSEA. The CDR3 runs 15 residues. Trimming shortened V by 0 bases and J by 2 bases, and 14 bases separated the two germline ends. The CDR3: CSVEDHIVFAYEQYF. CDR3 DNA: TGCAGCGTTGAAGATCATATCGTCTTCGCCTACGAGCAGTACTTC.

The chain employs TRBV7-9 and TRBJ2-6; 9 nucleotides match TRBD1. CDR3 length: 17 residues. With V trimmed by 5 bases and J by 2 bases, 7 bases remained unmatched. Looked up from germline, CDR1 is SEHNR and CDR2 is FQNEAQ (reference sequence). CDR3: CASSPTGGPPGANVLTF. DNA of the CDR3: TGTGCCAGCAGCCCTACAGGGGGCCCGCCTGGGGCCAACGTCCTGACTTTC.

This clone was seen more than once but under ten times. The chain recombines TRBV7-2 with TRBJ2-5, with D perhaps TRBD2 (6 bases). V lost 4 bases and J 0 bases, leaving 12 bases between the germline ends. Germline CDR1 reads SGHTA; CDR2 reads FQGNSA. The CDR3 runs 15 residues. CDR3 residues: CASSSSRGNQETQYF. The CDR3 region has the DNA TGTGCCAGCAGCTCCTCCCGGGGGAACCAAGAGACCCAGTACTTC.

V gene TRBV6-5 combines with J gene TRBJ1-1; 8 positions match TRBD1. The CDR3 contains 15 residues. CDR1 is MNHEY and CDR2 is SVGAGI in the germline V gene. V lost 7 bases and J lost 0; bases outside the gene matches: 7. CDR3 amino acids: CASIQDRVMNTEAFF. DNA of the CDR3: TGTGCCAGCATCCAGGACAGGGTTATGAACACTGAAGCTTTCTTT.

The chain uses TRBV29-1 and TRBJ1-4; D is possibly TRBD1 (5 bases). Germline loops: CDR1 SQVTM, CDR2 ANQGSEA. V lost 2 bases and J 7 bases, leaving 11 bases between the germline ends. The CDR3 is made up of 13 amino acids. CDR3 nucleotides: TGCAGCGTTGAAATCAGGGTCGGTGAAAAACTGTTTTTT. As protein: CSVEIRVGEKLFF.

This clone was recorded a few times. The rearrangement joins TRBV2 to TRBJ2-1; D is unclear. The V and J ends lost 6 bases and 8 bases respectively, with 11 bases between them. Germline values: CDR1 SNHLY, CDR2 FYNNEI. The CDR3 runs to 12 residues. The DNA of the CDR3 is TGTGCCAGCAGCCCCCGTAAGGATGAGCAGTTCTTC. As protein: CASSPRKDEQFF. The complete variable domain, with remaining parts taken from reference TRBV2 and TRBJ2-1, reads EPEVTQTPSHQVTQMGQEVILRCVPISNHLYFYWYRQILGQKVEFLVSFYNNEISEKSEIFDDQFSVERPDGSNFTLKIRSTKLEDSAMYFCASSPRKDEQFFGPGTRLTVL.

The V call is TRBV5-6, the J call TRBJ2-5; D uncertain. CDR1 is SGHDT, CDR2 YYEEEE, per germline. V was trimmed by 5 bases and J by 3 bases, leaving 11 bases between them. The CDR3 extends over 13 amino acids. The CDR3 DNA follows: TGTGCCAGCAGTCCCGATTTAAAAGAGACCCAGTACTTC. Translated, it gives CASSPDLKETQYF.

This CDR3 reads CASSEYVLETQYF. The CDR3 nucleotides are TGTGCCAGCAGTGAATACGTCTTGGAGACCCAGTACTTC. V is TRBV25-1 and J is TRBJ2-5; the D is unclear. The germline V gene has CDR1 MGHDK and CDR2 SYGVNS. This CDR3 region has 13 residues. V was shortened by 0 bases and J by 5 bases, with 7 bases between the two germline ends.

The rearrangement links TRBV7-9 to TRBJ2-1, with D perhaps matching TRBD2 (6 bases). V lost 0 bases and J lost 10, with 10 bases in between. The germline V gene encodes CDR1 SEHNR and CDR2 FQNEAQ (reference sequence). This CDR3 is 13 amino acids long. CDR3 sequence reads: CASSLAGGTEQFF. The CDR3 DNA is TGTGCCAGCAGCTTAGCGGGGGGTACGGAGCAGTTCTTC.

Here the CDR3 reads CASSPTGTGAREQYF. Written as DNA, the CDR3 is TGTGCCAGCTCACCAACCGGGACAGGGGCCCGAGAGCAGTACTTC. This chain uses TRBV18 with TRBJ2-7; 10 bases are shared with TRBD1. After removal of 2 bases from V and 7 bases from J, the junction contained 8 bases not matched to a gene. This CDR3 region has 15 residues. Germline V gene sequence: CDR1 KGHSH, CDR2 LQKENI. The whole variable domain, remainder taken from reference TRBV18 and TRBJ2-7, is NAGVMQNPRHLVRRRGQEARLRCSPMKGHSHVYWYRQLPEEGLKFMVYLQKENIIDESGMPKERFSAEFPKEGPSILRIQQVVRGDSAAYFCASSPTGTGAREQYFGPGTRLTVT.

CDR3 sequence: CASSARGTGDTGELFF. As DNA, the CDR3 is TGTGCCAGCAGCGCTAGGGGGACAGGGGACACCGGGGAGCTGTTTTTT. The chain has TRBV9 and TRBJ2-2, with TRBD1 identical over 10 bases. Germline values: CDR1 SGDLS, CDR2 YYNGEE. The CDR3 length is 16 residues. The ends lost 3 bases at V and 3 bases at J; junction bases unmatched: 5.

This rearrangement joins TRBV27 to TRBJ1-2, with a possible D match to TRBD1 (6 bases). CDR3 length: 15 amino acids. V lost 6 bases and J lost 0, with 14 bases in between. CDR1 is MNHEY, CDR2 SMNVEV, per germline (reference sequence). CDR3 sequence: CASSRGLGTNYGYTF. The CDR3 DNA follows: TGTGCCAGCAGCAGGGGATTGGGTACTAACTATGGCTACACCTTC.

This clone was detected a few times. J is TRBJ2-7 and V is TRBV4-2; TRBD1 matches at 7 bases. Trimming took 2 bases from V and 3 from J; bases not matched to a gene: 4. Germline assignment: CDR1 LGHNA and CDR2 YNFKEQ. There are 14 residues in the CDR3. CDR3 in DNA: TGTGCCAGCAGCCAAAACAGGGGATACTACGAGCAGTACTTC. It yields the protein CASSQNRGYYEQYF.

The rearrangement uses TRBV5-6 and TRBJ2-3; D perhaps matches TRBD2 (5 bases). CDR1 and CDR2 (germline): SGHDT, YYEEEE. Deletions cut 3 bases from V and 5 bases from J, with 16 bases between. CDR3 size: 15 residues. CDR3 residues: CASSSDRRLRDTQYF. The CDR3 region has the DNA TGTGCCAGCAGCTCCGACCGAAGACTAAGAGATACGCAGTATTTT.

This chain joins TRBV5-1 and TRBJ1-1; TRBD1 agrees at 7 bases. Germline CDR1 is SGHRS and CDR2 is YFSETQ. Trimming cost V 2 bases and J 3 bases; bases outside gene matches: 1. This CDR3 has 13 residues. CDR3: CASSFQGDTEAFF. CDR3 DNA: TGCGCCAGCAGCTTCCAGGGGGACACTGAAGCTTTCTTT.

About this clone: This may be a read error, as it is one base from a much larger clone. The chain links TRBV18 to TRBJ2-7; TRBD1 matches 9 bases. Germline V gives CDR1 KGHSH, CDR2 LQKENI. The CDR3 runs 14 residues. V trimming: 2 bases; J trimming: 2 bases; junction bases outside the gene matches: 1. The CDR3 DNA sequence: TGTGCCAGCTCACCAAGACAGGGGGCCTACGAGCAGTACTTC. Its translation: CASSPRQGAYEQYF.

The chain recombines TRBV25-1 with TRBJ2-3; D not certain. Germline V gene sequence: CDR1 MGHDK, CDR2 SYGVNS. The CDR3 is 14 amino acids. V dropped 10 bases and J dropped 0 bases, with 14 bases sitting between them. This CDR3 reads CATADGASTDTQYF. The CDR3 DNA reads TGTGCCACCGCAGACGGAGCTAGCACAGATACGCAGTATTTT.

There are a few counts of this clone. The chain has TRBV30 and TRBJ2-7, with D perhaps TRBD1 (5 bases). The germline gives CDR1 GTSNPN, CDR2 SVGIG (reference sequence). V lost 2 bases, J lost 3 bases, and 8 bases lay in between. This CDR3 spans 12 amino acids. This CDR3 is CAWSSQGYEQYF. The CDR3 nucleotides read TGTGCCTGGAGTAGCCAGGGCTACGAGCAGTACTTC.